The sequence of this T cell receptor (beta chain) was determined in a study of regulatory T cells in long-lasting Graves disease. Points from the study as a whole: Persistent cases favored TRBV28, TRBJ1-2 and TRBJ2-5.

The time point: newly diagnosed GD, antithyroid drugs for less than 3 months. RNA isolated from PBMCs was used to make the TCR library. At least ten counts were recorded for this clonotype. Its antigen remains unknown. Germline loops: CDR1 MNHEY, CDR2 SVGAGI. CDR3 size: 15 residues. Trimming took off 4 bases at V and 3 bases at J, with 16 bases between the two ends. In building TCR beta libraries, iRepertoire HTBI primers were used together with Arm-PCR of CDR3 regions. TCRdb reprocessed the multiplex PCR reads via MiXCR and lists one record per CDR3 protein. The sample holds under 700,000 distinct CDR3 sequences; about 16% are singletons and the top ten take 25%. These records were also assigned to another study, of T cells in Graves' hyperthyroidism and ophthalmopathy. This second study says: Hyperthyroidism patients were newly diagnosed, had disease duration under 2 months, and were aged 18 to 65 years. The HTBI primer set served for first-round RT-PCR of the TCR CDR3.

The TCR was taken from a woman aged 35-65 years with Graves disease. V usage is TRBV6-5 and J usage is TRBJ2-7, with a tentative D call TRBD1 (6 bases). The sample in question was peripheral blood mononuclear cells (PBMCs), obtained at new diagnosis, from a patient treated with antithyroid drugs. CDR3 protein: CASSSRGDRNYEQYF. CDR3 sequence (DNA): TGTGCCAGCAGTTCACGAGGTGACAGGAACTACGAGCAGTACTTC.